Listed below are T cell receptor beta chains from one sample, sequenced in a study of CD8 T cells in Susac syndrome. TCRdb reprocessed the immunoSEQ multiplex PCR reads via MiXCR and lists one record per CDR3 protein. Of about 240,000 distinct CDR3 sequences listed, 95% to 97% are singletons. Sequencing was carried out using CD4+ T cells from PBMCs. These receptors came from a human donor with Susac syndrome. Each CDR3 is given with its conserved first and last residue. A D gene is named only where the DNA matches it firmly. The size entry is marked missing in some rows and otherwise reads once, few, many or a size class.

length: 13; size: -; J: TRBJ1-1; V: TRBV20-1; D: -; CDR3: CSVVRDGPSEAFF; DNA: TGCAGTGTAGTACGGGACGGGCCTTCTGAAGCTTTCTTT
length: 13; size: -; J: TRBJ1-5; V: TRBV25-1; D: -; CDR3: CASRPRWGQPQHF; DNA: TGTGCCAGCAGGCCCCGGTGGGGACAGCCCCAGCATTTT
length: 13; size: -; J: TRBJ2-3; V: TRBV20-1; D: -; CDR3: CSARDPGQDTQYF; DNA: TGCAGTGCTAGAGATCCGGGGCAGGATACGCAGTATTTT
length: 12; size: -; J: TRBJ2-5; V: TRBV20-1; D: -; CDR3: CSARAVQETQYF; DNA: TGCAGTGCCCGAGCGGTTCAAGAGACCCAGTACTTC
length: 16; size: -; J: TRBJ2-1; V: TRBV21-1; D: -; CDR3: CASSRWLAGSYNEQFF; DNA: TGTGCCAGCAGCAGGTGGCTAGCGGGCTCCTACAATGAGCAGTTCTTC
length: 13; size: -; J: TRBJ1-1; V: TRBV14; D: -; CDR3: CASQRGGDTEAFF; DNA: TGTGCCAGCCAGCGTGGCGGGGACACTGAAGCTTTCTTT
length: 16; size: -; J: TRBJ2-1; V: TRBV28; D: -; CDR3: CASRGERVKGYNEQFF; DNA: TGTGCCAGCAGGGGGGAGCGGGTTAAGGGTTACAATGAGCAGTTCTTC
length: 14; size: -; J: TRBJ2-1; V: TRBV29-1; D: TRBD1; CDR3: CSVETGGLYNEQFF; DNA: TGCAGCGTTGAAACAGGGGGCTTGTACAATGAGCAGTTCTTC
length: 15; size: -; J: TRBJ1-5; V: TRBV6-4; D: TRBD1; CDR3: CASSPDRGSNQPQHF; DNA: TGTGCCAGCAGTCCAGACAGGGGAAGCAATCAGCCCCAGCATTTT
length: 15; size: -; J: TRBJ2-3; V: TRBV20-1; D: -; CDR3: CSASRLERRADTQYF; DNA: TGCAGTGCTAGTAGACTAGAGCGGCGGGCAGATACGCAGTATTTT
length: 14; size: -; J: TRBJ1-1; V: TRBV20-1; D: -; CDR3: CSARGSGINGEAFF; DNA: TGCAGTGCTAGAGGCTCAGGGATTAACGGTGAAGCTTTCTTT
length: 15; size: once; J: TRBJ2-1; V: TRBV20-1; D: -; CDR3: CSARLVGSSYNEQFF; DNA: TGCAGTGCTAGATTGGTGGGAAGCTCCTACAATGAGCAGTTCTTC
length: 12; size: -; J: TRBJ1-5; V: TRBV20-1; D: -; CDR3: CSAREGTQPQHF; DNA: TGCAGTGCTAGAGAAGGCACTCAGCCCCAGCATTTT
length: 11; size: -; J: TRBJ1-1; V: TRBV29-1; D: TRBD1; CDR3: CTGGLNTEAFF; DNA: TGTACAGGGGGTTTGAACACTGAAGCTTTCTTT
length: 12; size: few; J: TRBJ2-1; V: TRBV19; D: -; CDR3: CASSTRGNEQFF; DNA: TGTGCCAGTAGTACTCGGGGGAATGAGCAGTTCTTC
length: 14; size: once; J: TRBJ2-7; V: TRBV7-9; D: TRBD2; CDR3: CASSPLAGYFEQYF; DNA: TGTGCCAGCAGCCCTTTAGCGGGATACTTCGAGCAGTACTTC
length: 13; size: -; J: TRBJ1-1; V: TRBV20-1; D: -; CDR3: CSARGQKNTEAFF; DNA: TGCAGTGCTAGAGGGCAGAAGAACACTGAAGCTTTCTTT
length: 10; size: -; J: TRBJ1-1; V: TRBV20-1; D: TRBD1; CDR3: CSVPDREAFF; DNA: TGCAGTGTACCGGACAGGGAAGCTTTCTTT
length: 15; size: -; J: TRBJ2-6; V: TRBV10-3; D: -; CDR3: CASRQGGTGANVLTF; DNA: TGTGCCTCGAGACAGGGAGGTACTGGGGCCAACGTCCTGACTTTC
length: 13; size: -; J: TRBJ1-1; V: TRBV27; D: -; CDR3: CASTLTMNTEAFF; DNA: TGTGCCAGCACCCTCACAATGAACACTGAAGCTTTCTTT
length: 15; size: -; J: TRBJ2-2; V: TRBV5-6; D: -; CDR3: CASSSQGAATGELFF; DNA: TGTGCCAGCAGCTCACAGGGTGCGGCCACCGGGGAGCTGTTTTTT
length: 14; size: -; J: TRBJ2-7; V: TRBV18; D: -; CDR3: CASSHQDSSYEQYF; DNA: TGTGCCAGCTCACACCAGGACAGCTCCTACGAGCAGTACTTC
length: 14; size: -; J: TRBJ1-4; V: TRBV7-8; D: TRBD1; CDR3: CASSHTGVNEKLFF; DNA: TGTGCCAGCAGCCATACAGGGGTTAATGAAAAACTGTTTTTT
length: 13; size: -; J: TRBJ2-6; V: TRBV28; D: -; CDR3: CATGGSGANVLTF; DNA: TGTGCCACTGGGGGTTCTGGGGCCAACGTCCTGACTTTC
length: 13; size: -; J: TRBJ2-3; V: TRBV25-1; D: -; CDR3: CASRIPTTDTQYF; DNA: TGTGCCAGCAGGATTCCCACCACAGATACGCAGTATTTT
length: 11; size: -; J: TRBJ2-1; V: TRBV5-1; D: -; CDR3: CASSSSNEQFF; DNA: TGCGCCAGCAGCAGCTCGAATGAGCAGTTCTTC
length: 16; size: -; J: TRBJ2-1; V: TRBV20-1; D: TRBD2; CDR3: CSARPGLAGAYNEQFF; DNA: TGCAGTGCTAGACCCGGACTAGCGGGAGCCTACAATGAGCAGTTCTTC
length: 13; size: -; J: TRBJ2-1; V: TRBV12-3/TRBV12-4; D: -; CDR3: CAIRSVVSNEQFF; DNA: TGTGCCATTCGCTCGGTCGTCTCCAATGAGCAGTTCTTC
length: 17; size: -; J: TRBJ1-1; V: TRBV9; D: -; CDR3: CASSVVAQGWWDTEAFF; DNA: TGTGCCAGCAGCGTTGTTGCGCAGGGTTGGTGGGACACTGAAGCTTTCTTT
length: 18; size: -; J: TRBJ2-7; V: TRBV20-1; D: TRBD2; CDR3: CSARGLYRGRESSYEQYF; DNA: TGCAGTGCTAGAGGCCTCTATCGCGGGAGGGAGAGCTCCTACGAGCAGTACTTC
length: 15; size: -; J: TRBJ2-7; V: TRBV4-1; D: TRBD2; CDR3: CASSHRTSVSYEQYF; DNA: TGCGCCAGCAGCCATAGGACTAGCGTTTCCTACGAGCAGTACTTC